Shown below are 28 T cell receptor beta chains from a single sample sequenced in a study of T cell responses to AZD1222 COVID-19 vaccine. Sequencing used immunoSEQ multiplex PCR; TCRdb keeps in-frame clones, though not all of them. The sample gives some 110,000 clones, around 87% of which show up once; about 2.5% is in the top ten. This specimen consisted of peripheral blood, obtained on day 0 of AZD1222 vaccination. The receptors stem from an adult in good health.

This clone was observed a single time. The chain is built from TRBV25-1 and TRBJ2-7, with a tentative D call TRBD1 (6 bases). Germline V lookup: CDR1 MGHDK, CDR2 SYGVNS. Trimming removed 4 bases at V and 3 bases at J, with 10 bases between. The CDR3 is 13 residues long. The CDR3 is CASSAGQYYEQYF. For the CDR3, the DNA is TGTGCCAGCAGTGCAGGACAGTACTACGAGCAGTACTTC.

The chain recombines TRBV11-3 with TRBJ2-3; D remains ambiguous. Germline lookup yields CDR1 SGHNT and CDR2 YENEEA. Trimming left V 2 bases short and J 2 bases short, with 11 bases between. The CDR3 contains 15 residues. This chain's CDR3 is CASSLPTPPTDTQYF. CDR3 sequence (DNA): TGTGCCAGCAGCTTACCCACGCCCCCCACAGATACGCAGTATTTT.

The chain uses TRBV5-6 and TRBJ2-7; TRBD1 agrees at 8 bases. The J segment lost 1 base and the V segment lost 3 bases, leaving 6 bases of the junction unmatched. The CDR3 contains 15 residues. Looked up from germline, CDR1 is SGHDT and CDR2 is YYEEEE. In DNA form, the CDR3 reads TGTGCCAGCAGCTACCGGGACAGGACTTCCTACGAGCAGTACTTC. Amino acid sequence: CASSYRDRTSYEQYF. Filled out from reference TRBV5-6 and TRBJ2-7, the complete variable domain reads DAGVTQSPTHLIKTRGQQVTLRCSPKSGHDTVSWYQQALGQGPQFIFQYYEEEERQRGNFPDRFSGHQFPNYSSELNVNALLLGDSALYLCASSYRDRTSYEQYFGPGTRLTVT.

This clone appeared a few times. The rearrangement uses TRBV5-1 and TRBJ2-1, with 13 bases fitting TRBD2. Germline V lookup: CDR1 SGHRS, CDR2 YFSETQ. Losses at the gene ends were 1 base for V and 8 bases for J; bases not matched to a gene: 0. The CDR3 sequence is 14 residues long. This CDR3 is CASSLTSGRDEQFF. Written as DNA, the CDR3 is TGCGCCAGCAGCTTGACTAGCGGGAGGGATGAGCAGTTCTTC.

V usage is TRBV11-2 and J usage is TRBJ2-5; TRBD2 matches 11 bases. V was clipped by 5 bases and J by 5 bases; unmatched bases: 4. Germline lookup yields CDR1 SGHAT and CDR2 FQNNGV. This CDR3 spans 14 amino acids. Here the CDR3 DNA reads TGTGCCAGCAGCCCTAGCGGGGGGTTGGAGACCCAGTACTTC. The encoded protein is CASSPSGGLETQYF.

The chain has TRBV6-5 and TRBJ1-6; D ambiguous. CDR3 length equals 14 residues. Deletions cut 4 bases from V and 10 bases from J, with 14 bases between. Germline V gene data show CDR1 as MNHEY and CDR2 as SVGAGI. The DNA for the CDR3 is TGTGCCAGCAGTTTAATACTGGGAGAGTCACCCCTCCACTTT. It is translated as CASSLILGESPLHF.

The genes are TRBV18 and TRBJ2-7; a weak D match, TRBD1 (5 bases). V lost 6 bases, J lost 4 bases, and 16 bases lay in between. Germline CDR1 KGHSH, CDR2 LQKENI. The CDR3 sequence is 14 residues long. The CDR3 loop is CASSVGELIYEQYF. CDR3 nucleotide sequence: TGTGCCAGCTCCGTAGGGGAACTAATTTACGAGCAGTACTTC.

This clone was seen a single time. This chain links TRBV4-1 with TRBJ1-2; 8 bases fit TRBD1. The CDR3 is made up of 17 amino acids. The germline CDR1 and CDR2 sequences are MGHRA and YSYEKL. The J segment lost 0 bases and the V segment lost 2 bases, leaving 8 bases of the junction unmatched. CDR3 residues: CASSQLTGAPSNYGYTF. In DNA form, the CDR3 reads TGCGCCAGCAGCCAACTGACAGGGGCCCCTTCTAACTATGGCTACACCTTC.

This clone was counted a few times. This rearrangement joins TRBV28 to TRBJ1-2; D possibly corresponds to TRBD1 (5 bases). This CDR3 contains 15 residues. Germline assignment: CDR1 MDHEN and CDR2 SYDVKM. The germline V and J ends were trimmed by 6 bases and 8 bases, with 22 bases remaining between them. The CDR3 coding sequence is TGTGCCAGCAGCCCCGGGACCTTTCTTGGGGGGGGCTACACCTTC. Protein product: CASSPGTFLGGGYTF.

The chain links TRBV4-3 to TRBJ2-1, with TRBD2 matching 9 bases. From germline, CDR1 is LGHNA and CDR2 YSLEER. The CDR3 covers 16 residues. The V segment lost 0 bases and the J segment 8 bases; nucleotides outside the gene matches: 8. The CDR3 nucleotides are TGCGCCAGCAGCCAAGATCGTGGTAGCGGGAGCGATGAGCAGTTCTTC. Translated: CASSQDRGSGSDEQFF.

The sample holds a few counts of this clone. CDR3 in amino acids: CASSQSASSYEQYF. The CDR3, as DNA: TGCGCCAGCAGCCAATCGGCAAGCTCCTACGAGCAGTACTTC. The chain joins TRBV4-1 to TRBJ2-7; D remains unclear. The CDR3 extends over 14 amino acids. V was cut by 2 bases and J by 0 bases, with 8 bases left in between. Germline lookup yields CDR1 MGHRA and CDR2 YSYEKL.

This clone was seen a handful of times. The chain combines TRBV2 with TRBJ1-3, with D maybe TRBD1 (6 bases). The CDR3 loop spans 13 amino acids. The germline gives CDR1 SNHLY, CDR2 FYNNEI. Trimming took 11 bases from V and 7 from J, leaving 18 bases between them. CDR3 residues: CAVGRERGNTIYF. In nucleotides, the CDR3 is TGTGCCGTCGGACGGGAAAGGGGGAACACCATATATTTT.

The genes are TRBV14 and TRBJ2-1; D is unresolved. Trimming pared 3 bases from V and 7 bases from J, leaving 10 bases between. The CDR3 runs to 13 residues. Germline CDR1 reads SGHDN; CDR2 reads FVKESK. Here the CDR3 reads CASSHSVENEQFF. CDR3 nucleotide sequence: TGTGCCAGCAGCCATTCCGTGGAGAATGAGCAGTTCTTC. Supplemented by reference TRBV14 and TRBJ2-1, the full variable domain reads EAGVTQFPSHSVIEKGQTVTLRCDPISGHDNLYWYRRVMGKEIKFLLHFVKESKQDESGMPNNRFLAERTGGTYSTLKVQPAELEDSGVYFCASSHSVENEQFFGPGTRLTVL.

The rearrangement links TRBV29-1 to TRBJ2-3; 7 positions match TRBD2. After removal of 4 bases from V and 6 bases from J, the junction contained 7 bases not matched to a gene. Germline CDR1 is SQVTM and CDR2 is ANQGSEA. This CDR3 is built from 13 residues. The CDR3 DNA reads TGCAGCGTTGGACTAGCAAGAGGGGATACGCAGTATTTT. This codes for CSVGLARGDTQYF.

This chain links TRBV24-1 with TRBJ1-6; D might be TRBD1 (6 bases). This CDR3 is 14 amino acids long. Per germline, CDR1 KGHDR and CDR2 SFDVKD. V lost 7 bases, J lost 8 bases, and 14 bases lay in between. CDR3 DNA: TGTGCCACCAGCCACAGGGATCTGGATTCACCCCTCCACTTT. Its protein is CATSHRDLDSPLHF.

V usage is TRBV11-3 and J usage is TRBJ2-1; 7 nucleotides match TRBD1. The CDR3 extends over 14 amino acids. Looked up from germline, CDR1 is SGHNT and CDR2 is YENEEA. Trimming removed 1 base from V and 8 bases from J; junction bases left unmatched: 5. The CDR3 DNA sequence: TGTGCCAGCAGCTTAGTGGCAGGGGGACATGAGCAGTTCTTC. As protein: CASSLVAGGHEQFF.

The genes are TRBV9 and TRBJ1-2; D might be TRBD1 (5 bases). This CDR3 has 12 residues. Trimming pared 3 bases from V and 5 bases from J, leaving 8 bases between. CDR1 and CDR2 from the germline V gene are SGDLS and YYNGEE. The CDR3 sequence is CASSARGYGYTF. For the CDR3, the DNA is TGTGCCAGCAGCGCACGGGGGTATGGCTACACCTTC.

The chain carries TRBV27 and TRBJ1-5; the D gene is possibly TRBD1 (6 bases). Trimming left V 1 base short and J 0 bases short, with 13 bases between. CDR1 and CDR2 (germline): MNHEY, SMNVEV (reference sequence). This CDR3 has 17 residues. The chain's CDR3 is CASSLFGGPASNQPQHF. The DNA of the CDR3 is TGTGCCAGCAGTTTATTTGGGGGCCCCGCTAGCAATCAGCCCCAGCATTTT.

The rearrangement joins TRBV28 to TRBJ1-2; possible D gene TRBD1, 5 bases. Germline V gene sequence: CDR1 MDHEN, CDR2 SYDVKM. The V and J ends lost 3 bases and 4 bases respectively, with 9 bases between them. The CDR3 loop spans 13 amino acids. The CDR3 DNA sequence: TGTGCCAGCAGTTTGAGACAGTTCTATGGCTACACCTTC. This encodes CASSLRQFYGYTF.

The chain links TRBV11-2 to TRBJ2-1; TRBD2 matches 12 bases. CDR3 length: 14 amino acids. With V trimmed by 4 bases and J by 7 bases, 2 bases remained unmatched. CDR1 is SGHAT, CDR2 FQNNGV, per germline. The DNA of the CDR3 is TGTGCCAGCAGCTGGACTAGCGGGGCTAATGAGCAGTTCTTC. Encoded protein: CASSWTSGANEQFF.

This clone has only one observation. This chain connects TRBV6-2 or TRBV6-3 to TRBJ2-3, with D hard to call. The germline V gene has CDR1 MNHEY and CDR2 SVGEGT. The CDR3 is made up of 17 amino acids. V lost 0 bases, J lost 2 bases, and 15 bases lay in between. CDR3 nucleotide sequence: TGTGCCAGCAGTTACTCGAAAAGACACAGAGACACAGATACGCAGTATTTT. Protein: CASSYSKRHRDTDTQYF.

The chain is built from TRBV6-6 and TRBJ2-5, with TRBD2 matching 7 bases. The CDR3 loop spans 14 amino acids. Germline CDR1 reads MNHNY; CDR2 reads SVGAGI (reference sequence). V gave up 6 bases and J gave up 4 bases; unmatched junction bases: 8. CDR3 DNA sequence: TGTGCCAGCAGGGCACTAGCGTCTCGAGAGACCCAGTACTTC. It codes for CASRALASRETQYF.

The rearrangement links TRBV7-9 to TRBJ2-1, with TRBD2 matching 11 bases. Germline values: CDR1 SEHNR, CDR2 FQNEAQ (reference sequence). CDR3 size: 16 residues. V shed 5 bases, J shed 6 bases, and the junction held 9 bases outside the gene matches. The CDR3 spells CASSPAGTSGLNEQFF. CDR3 nucleotides: TGTGCCAGCAGCCCCGCCGGGACTAGCGGCCTCAATGAGCAGTTCTTC.

This clone has only one observation. The rearrangement joins TRBV2 to TRBJ1-4, with a possible D match to TRBD1 (6 bases). Germline CDR1 reads SNHLY; CDR2 reads FYNNEI. The V gene lost 7 bases and the J gene lost 4 bases, with 19 bases spanning the gap. The CDR3 consists of 16 residues. The CDR3 nucleotides are TGTGCCAGCACTCTTTCCCGGACAGACTATAATGAAAAACTGTTTTTT. Its protein product is CASTLSRTDYNEKLFF.

V gene TRBV28 combines with J gene TRBJ2-7; unclear D gene. The CDR3 has 13 amino acids. Germline V gene data show CDR1 as MDHEN and CDR2 as SYDVKM. Between the trimmed V and J ends, which lost 8 bases and 1 base, there was a span of 12 bases. CDR3 DNA: TGTGCCAGCCGAAGCTTATCTTCCTACGAGCAGTACTTC. This encodes CASRSLSSYEQYF. Based on the CDR3 plus reference TRBV28 and TRBJ2-7, the full variable domain is DVKVTQSSRYLVKRTGEKVFLECVQDMDHENMFWYRQDPGLGLRLIYFSYDVKMKEKGDIPEGYSVSREKKERFSLILESASTNQTSMYLCASRSLSSYEQYFGPGTRLTVT.

This clone was recorded once. The rearrangement links TRBV29-1 to TRBJ2-1, with D maybe TRBD1 (5 bases). The germline V gene encodes CDR1 SQVTM and CDR2 ANQGSEA. The CDR3 is 13 residues long. Trimming stripped 5 bases from V and 0 bases from J, with 8 bases between. The CDR3 here is CSVTQGSYNEQFF. CDR3 in DNA: TGCAGCGTTACTCAGGGCTCCTACAATGAGCAGTTCTTC.

This sequence joins TRBV11-3 and TRBJ1-4; D possibly corresponds to TRBD1 (6 bases). CDR3 length: 14 residues. V was pared by 1 base and J by 7 bases, with 10 bases between. Germline V gene data show CDR1 as SGHNT and CDR2 as YENEEA. The CDR3 bases are TGTGCCAGCAGCTTAGGCAGGGGATCTGAAAAACTGTTTTTT. Protein: CASSLGRGSEKLFF.

The genes are TRBV6-2 or TRBV6-3 and TRBJ1-5; a weak D match, TRBD1 (5 bases). The CDR3 sequence is 15 residues long. V dropped 1 base and J dropped 4 bases, with 11 bases sitting between them. Germline-derived CDR1 and CDR2 are MNHEY and SVGEGT. This CDR3 reads CASSYWGDGNQPQHF. The CDR3 nucleotides read TGTGCCAGCAGTTACTGGGGGGACGGGAATCAGCCCCAGCATTTT.